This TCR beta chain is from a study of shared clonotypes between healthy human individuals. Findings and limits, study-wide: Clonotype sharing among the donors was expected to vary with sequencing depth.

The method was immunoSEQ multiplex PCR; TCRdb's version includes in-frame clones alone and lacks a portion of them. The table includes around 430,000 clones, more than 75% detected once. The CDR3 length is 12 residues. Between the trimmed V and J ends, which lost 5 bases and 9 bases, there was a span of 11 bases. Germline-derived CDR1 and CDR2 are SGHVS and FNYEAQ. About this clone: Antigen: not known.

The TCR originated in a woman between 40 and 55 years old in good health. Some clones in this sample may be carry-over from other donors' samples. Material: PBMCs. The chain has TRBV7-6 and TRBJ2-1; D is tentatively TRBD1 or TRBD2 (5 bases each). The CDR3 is CASSPPRGEQFF. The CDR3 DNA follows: TGTGCCAGCAGCCCACCGAGGGGTGAGCAGTTCTTC.